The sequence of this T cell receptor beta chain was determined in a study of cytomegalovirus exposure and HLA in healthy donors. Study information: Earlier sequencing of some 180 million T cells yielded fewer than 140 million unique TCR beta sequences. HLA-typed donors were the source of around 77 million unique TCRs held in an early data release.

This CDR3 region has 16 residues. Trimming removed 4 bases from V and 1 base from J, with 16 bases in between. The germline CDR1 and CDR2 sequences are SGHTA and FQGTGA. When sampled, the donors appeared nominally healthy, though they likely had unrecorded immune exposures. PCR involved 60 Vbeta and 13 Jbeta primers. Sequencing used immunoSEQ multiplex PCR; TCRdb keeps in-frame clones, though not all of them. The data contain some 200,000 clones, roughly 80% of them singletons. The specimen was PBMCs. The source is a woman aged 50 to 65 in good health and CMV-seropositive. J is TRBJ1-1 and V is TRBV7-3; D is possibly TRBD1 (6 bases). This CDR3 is CASSSGVGFKNTEAFF. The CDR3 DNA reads TGTGCCAGCAGCTCAGGGGTAGGGTTCAAGAACACTGAAGCTTTCTTT.